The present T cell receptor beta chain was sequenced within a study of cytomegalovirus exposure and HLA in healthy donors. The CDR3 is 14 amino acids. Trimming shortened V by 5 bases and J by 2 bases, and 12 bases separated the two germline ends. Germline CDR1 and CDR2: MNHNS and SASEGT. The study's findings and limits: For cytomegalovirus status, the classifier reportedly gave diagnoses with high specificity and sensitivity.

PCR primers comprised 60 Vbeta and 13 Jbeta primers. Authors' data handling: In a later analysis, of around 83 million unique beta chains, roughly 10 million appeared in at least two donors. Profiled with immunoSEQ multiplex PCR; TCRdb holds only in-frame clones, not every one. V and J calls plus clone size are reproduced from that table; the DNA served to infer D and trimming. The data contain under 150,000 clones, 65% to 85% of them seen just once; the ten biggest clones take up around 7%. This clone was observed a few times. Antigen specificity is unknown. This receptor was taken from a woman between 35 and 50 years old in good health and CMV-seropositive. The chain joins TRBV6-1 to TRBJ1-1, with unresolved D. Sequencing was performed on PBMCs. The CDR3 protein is CASSPSALNTEAFF. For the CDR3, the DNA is TGTGCCAGCAGTCCGAGTGCTTTAAACACTGAAGCTTTCTTT.